The 3 T cell receptor beta chains below were found in one sample sequenced in a study of early T cells in non-severe SARS-CoV-2 infection. TCRdb analysed the 5' RACE reads with MiXCR anew, one entry per CDR3 protein. This sample has 55,000 to 80,000 distinct CDR3 sequences, with approximately 10% found just once. The source material was whole blood. Receptors were obtained from an adult who was a healthcare worker with PCR-confirmed SARS-CoV-2 infection or an uninfected control (not recorded which).

The sample holds many counts of this clonotype. This chain links TRBV11-3 with TRBJ2-1; D unclear. CDR1 is SGHNT, CDR2 YENEEA, per germline. The V and J ends lost 0 bases and 6 bases respectively, with 12 bases between them. This CDR3 has 15 residues. The CDR3 sequence is CASSLDQRNRNEQFF. The CDR3 region has the DNA TGTGCCAGCAGCTTAGATCAGAGGAACCGCAATGAGCAGTTCTTC.

The table lists this clonotype with many counts. The chain recombines TRBV6-5 with TRBJ1-2, with 7 nucleotides matching TRBD1. The junction had 1 base not matched to a gene; V was cut back by 2 bases and J by 4 bases. Per the germline V gene, CDR1 is MNHEY and CDR2 is SVGAGI. The CDR3 length is 13 residues. The CDR3 reads CASSYRGLYGYTF. In DNA, the CDR3 is TGTGCCAGCAGTTACAGGGGGCTCTATGGCTACACCTTC.

The gene calls are TRBV30 and TRBJ1-2; 8 positions match TRBD1. CDR1 is GTSNPN, CDR2 SVGIG, per germline (reference sequence). The CDR3 runs to 15 residues. V lost 2 bases and J lost 8; bases outside the gene matches: 13. The CDR3: CAWSRSGTGASGYTF. The CDR3 region has the DNA TGTGCCTGGAGTAGATCCGGGACAGGCGCCAGCGGCTACACCTTC.